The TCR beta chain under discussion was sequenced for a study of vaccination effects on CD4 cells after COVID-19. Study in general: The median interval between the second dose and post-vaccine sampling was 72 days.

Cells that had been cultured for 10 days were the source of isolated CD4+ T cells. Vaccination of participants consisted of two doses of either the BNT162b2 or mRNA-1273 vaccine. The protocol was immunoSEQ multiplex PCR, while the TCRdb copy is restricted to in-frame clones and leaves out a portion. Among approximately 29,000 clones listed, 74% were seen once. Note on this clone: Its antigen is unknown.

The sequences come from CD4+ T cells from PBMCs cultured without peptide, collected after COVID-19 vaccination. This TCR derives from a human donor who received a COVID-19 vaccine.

The CDR3 protein is CASIEDSWSGNTIYF. The CDR3 DNA sequence: TGTGCCAGTATTGAGGACAGTTGGTCTGGAAACACCATATATTTT. The chain has TRBV19 and TRBJ1-3; D perhaps matches TRBD1 (6 bases). Germline CDR1 reads LNHDA; CDR2 reads SQIVND (reference sequence). This CDR3 contains 15 residues. Deletions cut 7 bases from V and 1 base from J, with 14 bases between.